These 26 T cell receptor beta chains were sequenced from one sample in a study of cytomegalovirus exposure and HLA in healthy donors. In the PCR, 60 Vbeta and 13 Jbeta primers were used. Using immunoSEQ multiplex PCR, the repertoire was profiled, and TCRdb retains in-frame clones only, with some absent. The sample holds approximately 110,000 clones; more than 60% are singletons and the top ten take 13%. The sequenced sample was PBMCs. The receptor source for this set is a woman aged 55-69 years in good health and CMV-seropositive.

A single count supports this clone. This sequence joins TRBV7-9 and TRBJ2-5; D gene unclear. Trimming cost V 2 bases and J 2 bases, with 12 bases left between them. The germline CDR1 and CDR2 sequences are SEHNR and FQNEAQ (reference sequence). CDR3 length: 15 amino acids. CDR3 coding DNA: TGTGCCAGCAGCTTATCCGTGACACAGCAAGAGACCCAGTACTTC. Protein sequence: CASSLSVTQQETQYF.

The genes are TRBV5-6 and TRBJ1-6; TRBD1 aligns across 8 bases. V trimming: 0 bases; J trimming: 7 bases; junction bases outside the gene matches: 15. This CDR3 has 19 amino acids. Germline values: CDR1 SGHDT, CDR2 YYEEEE. The CDR3 sequence is CASSLAGPDRAKRNSPLHF. Written as DNA, the CDR3 is TGTGCCAGCAGCTTGGCCGGCCCGGACAGGGCTAAGAGGAATTCACCCCTCCACTTT.

The chain carries TRBV15 and TRBJ2-7, with D possibly matching TRBD1 (6 bases). Germline loops: CDR1 LNHNV, CDR2 YYDKDF (reference sequence). With 0 bases removed from V and 5 bases from J, the gap between germline ends came to 17 bases. The CDR3 is 16 residues long. The CDR3 DNA reads TGTGCCACCAGCAGAGAAAGGGGGTCTTTTATCCACGAGCAGTACTTC. Amino acid sequence: CATSRERGSFIHEQYF.

This rearrangement joins TRBV7-9 to TRBJ2-1; D call uncertain. Trimming took off 2 bases at V and 0 bases at J, with 11 bases between the two ends. CDR3 size: 16 residues. Germline CDR1 is SEHNR and CDR2 is FQNEAQ (reference sequence). The DNA of the CDR3 is TGTGCCAGCAGCTTAAGTTGGGCGAGCTCCTACAATGAGCAGTTCTTC. Its translation is CASSLSWASSYNEQFF.

The chain links TRBV7-8 to TRBJ1-4; TRBD1 agrees at 9 bases. J gave up 1 base and V 5 bases, and 5 bases lay outside the gene matches. CDR3 length equals 16 residues. Per germline, CDR1 SGHVS and CDR2 FQNEAQ. CDR3 protein: CASSPRGQGTNEKLFF. The CDR3 DNA follows: TGTGCCAGCAGCCCTAGGGGACAGGGAACTAATGAAAAACTGTTTTTT.

The chain uses TRBV2 and TRBJ2-7; 12 nucleotides line up with TRBD2. Germline CDR1 SNHLY, CDR2 FYNNEI. Trimming removed 5 bases from V and 3 bases from J; junction bases left unmatched: 11. CDR3 length equals 17 residues. CDR3 nucleotide sequence: TGTGCCAGCAGTATTTTACTAGCGGGAGGCTCGGACTACGAGCAGTACTTC. It codes for CASSILLAGGSDYEQYF. Full variable domain (rest looked up from reference TRBV2 and TRBJ2-7): EPEVTQTPSHQVTQMGQEVILRCVPISNHLYFYWYRQILGQKVEFLVSFYNNEISEKSEIFDDQFSVERPDGSNFTLKIRSTKLEDSAMYFCASSILLAGGSDYEQYFGPGTRLTVT.

This sequence joins TRBV7-8 and TRBJ2-1; 9 nucleotides match TRBD2. Germline trimming cut 3 bases from V and 4 bases from J; bases unmatched to any gene: 4. Germline-derived CDR1 and CDR2 are SGHVS and FQNEAQ. The CDR3 is 15 residues long. As DNA, the CDR3 is TGTGCCAGCAGCTTCACGACTAGCGGATACAATGAGCAGTTCTTC. Protein product: CASSFTTSGYNEQFF.

The J gene is TRBJ1-3, the V gene TRBV15, with D uncertain. The CDR3 has 14 amino acids. In germline, CDR1 is LNHNV, CDR2 YYDKDF (reference sequence). V was cut by 0 bases and J by 10 bases, with 13 bases left in between. CDR3 in amino acids: CATSRDLSPGTIYF. CDR3 bases: TGTGCCACCAGCAGAGACCTGTCCCCGGGGACCATATATTTT. The full variable domain, with the rest looked up from reference TRBV15 and TRBJ1-3, is DAMVIQNPRYQVTQFGKPVTLSCSQTLNHNVMYWYQQKSSQAPKLLFHYYDKDFNNEADTPDNFQSRRPNTSFCFLDIRSPGLGDTAMYLCATSRDLSPGTIYFGEGSWLTVV.

This rearrangement joins TRBV5-1 to TRBJ2-1; 7 bases fit TRBD2. Germline V gene data show CDR1 as SGHRS and CDR2 as YFSETQ. The CDR3 is 15 amino acids. Trimming removed 2 bases from V and 2 bases from J; junction bases left unmatched: 4. CDR3 in DNA: TGCGCCAGCAGCTTTCTGCTAGCGGCCTACAATGAGCAGTTCTTC. Translated: CASSFLLAAYNEQFF. Supplemented by reference TRBV5-1 and TRBJ2-1, the full variable domain reads KAGVTQTPRYLIKTRGQQVTLSCSPISGHRSVSWYQQTPGQGLQFLFEYFSETQRNKGNFPGRFSGRQFSNSRSEMNVSTLELGDSALYLCASSFLLAAYNEQFFGPGTRLTVL.

The chain has TRBV7-2 and TRBJ2-3; D may be TRBD2 (5 bases). Germline lookup yields CDR1 SGHTA and CDR2 FQGNSA. The CDR3 is made up of 14 amino acids. V lost 2 bases and J lost 6, with 12 bases in between. CDR3 in amino acids: CASSLSSGMDTQYF. CDR3 sequence (DNA): TGTGCCAGCAGCTTATCCTCCGGGATGGATACGCAGTATTTT.

The V call is TRBV12-5, the J call TRBJ2-1, with 8 bases that match TRBD1. This CDR3 region has 15 residues. Losses at the gene ends were 3 bases for V and 5 bases for J; bases not matched to a gene: 6. Germline V gene sequence: CDR1 LGHNT, CDR2 FRNRAP. The DNA for the CDR3 is TGTGCTAGTGGTTTAGGCAGGGGGCTGGACAATGAGCAGTTCTTC. Translating it yields CASGLGRGLDNEQFF.

The chain is built from TRBV19 and TRBJ2-5; unclear D gene. V lost 1 base and J lost 5, with 14 bases in between. The length of the CDR3 is 15 residues. Germline lookup yields CDR1 LNHDA and CDR2 SQIVND (reference sequence). Written as DNA, the CDR3 is TGTGCCAGTAGTATAGCACAGCTTGGCTGGGAGACCCAGTACTTC. Translating gives CASSIAQLGWETQYF.

This rearrangement joins TRBV5-6 to TRBJ1-1, with D possibly TRBD1 on 5 matching bases. Germline V gives CDR1 SGHDT, CDR2 YYEEEE. The V gene lost 0 bases and the J gene lost 3 bases, with 12 bases spanning the gap. The CDR3 consists of 15 residues. This chain's CDR3 is CASSLGGQQYTEAFF. The CDR3 nucleotides are TGTGCCAGCAGCTTGGGGGGCCAACAGTACACTGAAGCTTTCTTT.

The rearrangement joins TRBV30 to TRBJ1-1, with D possibly being TRBD1 (5 bases). CDR3 length: 13 amino acids. Between the trimmed V and J ends, which lost 2 bases and 0 bases, there was a span of 7 bases. Germline V gene lookup returns CDR1 GTSNPN and CDR2 SVGIG (reference sequence). CDR3 bases: TGTGCCTGGAGTCAGGGTATGAACACTGAAGCTTTCTTT. This codes for CAWSQGMNTEAFF.

V gene TRBV6-5 combines with J gene TRBJ2-7, with 11 positions matching TRBD1. The germline V gene has CDR1 MNHEY and CDR2 SVGAGI. After removal of 6 bases from V and 3 bases from J, the junction contained 4 bases not matched to a gene. The CDR3 is made up of 14 amino acids. CDR3 DNA sequence: TGTGCCAGCAGAGGGGACAGGGGGGTCTACGAGCAGTACTTC. Translation: CASRGDRGVYEQYF.

The chain links TRBV2 to TRBJ2-5; tentatively, D is TRBD1 (6 bases). V shed 6 bases and J shed 3 bases, with 14 bases lying between them. This CDR3 has 14 amino acids. The germline CDR1 and CDR2 sequences are SNHLY and FYNNEI. The CDR3 loop reads CASRRTGIEETQYF. The CDR3 DNA follows: TGTGCCAGCAGACGTACAGGGATTGAAGAGACCCAGTACTTC.

V usage is TRBV15 and J usage is TRBJ1-6; TRBD1 matches 7 bases. Germline V gene sequence: CDR1 LNHNV, CDR2 YYDKDF (reference sequence). The V and J ends lost 0 bases and 12 bases, in that order; junction bases with no gene match: 17. There are 18 residues in the CDR3. This CDR3 reads CATSRDLTGTDSFGPLHF. CDR3 coding DNA: TGTGCCACCAGCAGAGATTTAACCGGGACAGATTCTTTCGGACCCCTCCACTTT.

The chain's CDR3 is CSVGLAEDNEQFF. In DNA form, the CDR3 reads TGCAGCGTTGGGCTAGCGGAGGACAATGAGCAGTTCTTC. The chain links TRBV29-1 to TRBJ2-1, with TRBD2 identical over 7 bases. Germline assignment: CDR1 SQVTM and CDR2 ANQGSEA. Trimming took 4 bases from V and 5 from J; bases not matched to a gene: 5. This CDR3 is 13 amino acids long.

The chain recombines TRBV7-9 with TRBJ1-2; possible D gene TRBD1, 6 bases. Germline CDR1 is SEHNR and CDR2 is FQNEAQ (reference sequence). The CDR3 consists of 18 residues. The V end was cut by 0 bases, the J end by 4 bases, with 21 bases between. The CDR3 nucleotides read TGTGCCAGCAGCTTAGCGCCTTTACAGGGCAGGGGTAGCTATGGCTACACCTTC. Translating it yields CASSLAPLQGRGSYGYTF.

The chain uses TRBV5-6 and TRBJ2-1; TRBD1 matches at 8 bases. With V trimmed by 4 bases and J by 0 bases, 6 bases remained unmatched. The length of the CDR3 is 16 residues. Looked up from germline, CDR1 is SGHDT and CDR2 is YYEEEE. This CDR3 reads CASSPTGGPSYNEQFF. For the CDR3, the DNA is TGTGCCAGCAGCCCCACAGGGGGACCCTCCTACAATGAGCAGTTCTTC. The whole variable domain, remainder taken from reference TRBV5-6 and TRBJ2-1, is DAGVTQSPTHLIKTRGQQVTLRCSPKSGHDTVSWYQQALGQGPQFIFQYYEEEERQRGNFPDRFSGHQFPNYSSELNVNALLLGDSALYLCASSPTGGPSYNEQFFGPGTRLTVL.

The chain recombines TRBV6-1 with TRBJ2-1, with D uncertain. The CDR3 totals 14 residues. Germline V gene lookup returns CDR1 MNHNS and CDR2 SASEGT. The ends were cut back, 7 bases at V and 0 bases at J, with 10 bases in the middle. The CDR3 sequence: CASNAPSSYNEQFF. In nucleotides, the CDR3 is TGTGCCAGCAATGCTCCCAGCTCCTACAATGAGCAGTTCTTC.

This clone was detected only a few times. The chain joins TRBV6-5 to TRBJ2-1; D is unclear. Trimming removed 3 bases from V and 6 bases from J, with 15 bases in between. The CDR3 has 15 residues. Germline CDR1 reads MNHEY; CDR2 reads SVGAGI. CDR3 residues: CASSYSVIRSNEQFF. The CDR3 DNA sequence: TGTGCCAGCAGTTATTCCGTGATAAGGAGCAATGAGCAGTTCTTC.

V and J are TRBV5-1 and TRBJ2-5; TRBD2 might be the D (5 bases). The germline CDR1 and CDR2 sequences are SGHRS and YFSETQ. This CDR3 spans 15 amino acids. Trimming stripped 1 base from V and 2 bases from J, with 12 bases between. The CDR3 here is CASSLFGLVQETQYF. The CDR3 DNA follows: TGCGCCAGCAGCTTGTTTGGACTGGTACAAGAGACCCAGTACTTC.

The count of this clone is one. This chain connects TRBV7-9 to TRBJ1-2, with D unresolved. The CDR3 spans 14 residues. Trimming took off 3 bases at V and 7 bases at J, with 15 bases between the two ends. In germline, CDR1 is SEHNR, CDR2 FQNEAQ (reference sequence). CDR3 nucleotides: TGTGCCAGCAGCTTCAGCGACGCTGATTTTGGCTACACCTTC. Its translation: CASSFSDADFGYTF.

The rearrangement links TRBV4-3 to TRBJ2-7, with TRBD1 as a possible D gene (5 bases). The germline CDR1 and CDR2 sequences are LGHNA and YSLEER. Trimming removed 7 bases from V and 1 base from J, with 14 bases in between. CDR3 length: 14 amino acids. The CDR3 here is CASITRKGSYEQYF. In DNA, the CDR3 is TGCGCCAGCATCACCCGAAAGGGGTCCTACGAGCAGTACTTC.

The chain couples TRBV7-2 to TRBJ1-2, with TRBD1 matching over 9 bases. The CDR3 has 13 residues. The junction had 2 bases not matched to a gene; V was cut back by 5 bases and J by 4 bases. Germline CDR1 reads SGHTA; CDR2 reads FQGNSA. CDR3 DNA sequence: TGTGCCAGCAGCCCGGGACAGGGCTATGGCTACACCTTC. Amino acid sequence: CASSPGQGYGYTF.